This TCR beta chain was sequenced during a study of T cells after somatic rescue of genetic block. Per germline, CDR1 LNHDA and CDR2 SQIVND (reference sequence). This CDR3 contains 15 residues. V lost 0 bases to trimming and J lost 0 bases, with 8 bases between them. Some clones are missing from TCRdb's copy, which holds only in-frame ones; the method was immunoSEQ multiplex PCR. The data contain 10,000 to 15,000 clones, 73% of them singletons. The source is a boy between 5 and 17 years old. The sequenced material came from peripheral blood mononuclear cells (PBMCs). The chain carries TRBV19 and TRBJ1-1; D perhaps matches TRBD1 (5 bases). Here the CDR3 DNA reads TGTGCCAGTAGTATAGATGGGGCTATGAACACTGAAGCTTTCTTT. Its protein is CASSIDGAMNTEAFF.